Here is one T cell receptor (beta chain) with its context. The antigen remains unidentified. The data derive from a study of cytomegalovirus exposure and HLA in healthy donors. Study-level points and caveats: Rare TCR sequences predominated, though certain public TCRs were found in many donors. Some segments of the V type, notably TRBV6-2 and TRBV6-3, were excluded as indistinguishable. Researchers reported that three CMV-associated chains were confirmed in vitro as CMV antigen-specific.

CDR1 is SEHNR and CDR2 is FQNEAQ in the germline V gene (reference sequence). This CDR3 region has 16 residues. V lost 0 bases and J 2 bases, leaving 14 bases between the germline ends. The study ran its PCR with 60 Vbeta and 13 Jbeta primers. Clones were sequenced by immunoSEQ multiplex PCR, and TCRdb holds only the in-frame ones, with some missing. The table records around 110,000 clones, 9% to 10% of them present only once. This clonotype was sampled from a man aged 25-40 years in good health and CMV-seronegative. This sequence joins TRBV7-9 and TRBJ2-7; tentatively, D is TRBD1 (6 bases). The source material was PBMCs. CDR3 nucleotides: TGTGCCAGCAGCTTAGCGCGGTCCAGGGGAGCCTACGAGCAGTACTTC. Encoded protein: CASSLARSRGAYEQYF.